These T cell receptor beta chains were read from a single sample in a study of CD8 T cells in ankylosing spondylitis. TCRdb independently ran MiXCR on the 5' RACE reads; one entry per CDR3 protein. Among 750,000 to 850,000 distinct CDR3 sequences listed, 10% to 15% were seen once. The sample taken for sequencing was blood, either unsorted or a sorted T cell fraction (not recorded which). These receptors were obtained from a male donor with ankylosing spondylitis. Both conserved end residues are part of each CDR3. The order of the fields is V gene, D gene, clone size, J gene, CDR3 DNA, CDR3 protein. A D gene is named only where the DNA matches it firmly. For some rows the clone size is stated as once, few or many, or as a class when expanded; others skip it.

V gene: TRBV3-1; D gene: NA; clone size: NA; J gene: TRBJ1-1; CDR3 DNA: TGTGCCAGCAGCCAATCACCCTCGCTGAACACTGAAGCTTTCTTT; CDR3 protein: CASSQSPSLNTEAFF
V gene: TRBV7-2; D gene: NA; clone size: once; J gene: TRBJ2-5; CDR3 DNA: TGTGCCAGCAGCCCCGAACCAAGCGGGGAGACCCAGTACTTC; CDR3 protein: CASSPEPSGETQYF
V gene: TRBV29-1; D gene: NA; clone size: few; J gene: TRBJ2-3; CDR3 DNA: TGCAGCGTTACACCAGGTGAAGATACGCAGTATTTT; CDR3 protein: CSVTPGEDTQYF
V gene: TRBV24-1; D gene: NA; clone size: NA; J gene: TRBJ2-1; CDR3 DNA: TGTGCCACCAGTGATCGGACTGGGAACAATGAGCAGTTCTTC; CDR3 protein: CATSDRTGNNEQFF
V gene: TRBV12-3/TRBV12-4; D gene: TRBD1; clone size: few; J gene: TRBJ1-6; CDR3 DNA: TGTGCCAGCAGTTTCGGACAGGTGGACTTTTCGCCCCTCCACTTT; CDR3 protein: CASSFGQVDFSPLHF
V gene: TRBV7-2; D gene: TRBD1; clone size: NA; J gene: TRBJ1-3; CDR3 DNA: TGTGCCAGCAGCAAACAACAGGGGCTAAACACCATATATTTT; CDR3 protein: CASSKQQGLNTIYF
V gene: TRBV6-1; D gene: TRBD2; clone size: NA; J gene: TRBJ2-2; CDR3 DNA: TGTGCCAGCAGTGTGACTAGCGGGAGTACCCCGGGCACCGGGGAGCTGTTTTTT; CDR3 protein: CASSVTSGSTPGTGELFF
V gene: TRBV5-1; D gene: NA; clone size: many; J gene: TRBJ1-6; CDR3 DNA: TGCGCCAGCAGCTTTCAGACACGGAATTCACCCCTCCACTTT; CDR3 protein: CASSFQTRNSPLHF
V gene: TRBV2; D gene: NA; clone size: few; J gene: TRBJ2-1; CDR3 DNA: TGTGCCAGCAGTCTTGGAGGGGGCTCATTAAATGAGCAGTTCTTC; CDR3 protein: CASSLGGGSLNEQFF
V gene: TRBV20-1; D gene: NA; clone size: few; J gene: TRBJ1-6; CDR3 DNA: TGCAGTGCTAGAGATCTTGGCGGGGCCTATTCACCCCTCCACTTT; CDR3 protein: CSARDLGGAYSPLHF
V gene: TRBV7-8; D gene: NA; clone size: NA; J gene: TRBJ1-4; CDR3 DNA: NA; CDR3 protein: CASSLSGPPGEKLFF
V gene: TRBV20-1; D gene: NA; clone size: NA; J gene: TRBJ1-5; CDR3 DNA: TGCAGTGCTAGGAAGGCTAATAGCAATCAGCCCCAGCATTTT; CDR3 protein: CSARKANSNQPQHF
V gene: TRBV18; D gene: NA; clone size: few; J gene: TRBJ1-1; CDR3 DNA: TGTGCCAGCTCACCGAGGAGGACCGACACTGAAGCTTTCTTT; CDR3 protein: CASSPRRTDTEAFF
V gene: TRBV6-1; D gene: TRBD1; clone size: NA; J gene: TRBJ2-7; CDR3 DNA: TGTGCCAGCAGTGAAGCGGGACAGCCAGTCTACGAGCAGTACTTC; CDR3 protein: CASSEAGQPVYEQYF
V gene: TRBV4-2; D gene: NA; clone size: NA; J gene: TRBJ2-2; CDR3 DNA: TGTGCCAGCAGCCAAGAAGGGGAGAGCGGGGAGCTGTTTTTT; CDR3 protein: CASSQEGESGELFF
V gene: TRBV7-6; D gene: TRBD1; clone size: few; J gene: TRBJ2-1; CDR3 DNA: TGTGCCAGCAGCTCCGGGACAGGGTTAGGGAATGAGCAGTTCTTC; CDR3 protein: CASSSGTGLGNEQFF
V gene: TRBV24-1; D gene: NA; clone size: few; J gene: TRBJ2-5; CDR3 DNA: TGTGCCACCAGTGACCCGACAGGTTATGAGACCCAGTACTTC; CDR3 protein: CATSDPTGYETQYF
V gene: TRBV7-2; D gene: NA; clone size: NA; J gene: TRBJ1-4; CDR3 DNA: TGTGCCAGCAGCCTTGGGTTTGAAAAACTGTTTTTT; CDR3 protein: CASSLGFEKLFF
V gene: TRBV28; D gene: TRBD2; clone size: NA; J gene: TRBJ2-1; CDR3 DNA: TGTGCCAGCAGTTCCGGACTAGCGAAGTTCTTC; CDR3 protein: CASSSGLAKFF
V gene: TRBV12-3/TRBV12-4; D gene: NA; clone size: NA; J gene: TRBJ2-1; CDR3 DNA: TGTGCCAGCAACACCGGTTGGGACAATGAGCAGTTCTTC; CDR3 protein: CASNTGWDNEQFF
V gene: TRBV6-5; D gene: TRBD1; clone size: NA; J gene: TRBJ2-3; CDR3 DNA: TGTGCCAGCAGTTACTCACAGGGGACGCAGTATTTT; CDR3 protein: CASSYSQGTQYF
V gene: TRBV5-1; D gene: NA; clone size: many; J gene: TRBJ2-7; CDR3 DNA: TGCGCCAGCAGGGAAACGCATGCAAACTACGAGCAGTACTTC; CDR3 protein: CASRETHANYEQYF
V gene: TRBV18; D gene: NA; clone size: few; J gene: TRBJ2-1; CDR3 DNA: TGTGCCAGCTCCCCGTATGGGGGCTCCTACAATGAGCAGTTCTTC; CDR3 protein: CASSPYGGSYNEQFF
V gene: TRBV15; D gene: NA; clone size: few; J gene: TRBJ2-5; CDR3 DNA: TGTGCCACCAGCAGAGATCAGACCGGTACACTGGACTTC; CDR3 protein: CATSRDQTGTLDF
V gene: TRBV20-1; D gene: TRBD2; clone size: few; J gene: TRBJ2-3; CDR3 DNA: TGCAGTGCTGGGAGAGCGGGGGGAAGCACAGATACGCAGTATTTT; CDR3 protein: CSAGRAGGSTDTQYF
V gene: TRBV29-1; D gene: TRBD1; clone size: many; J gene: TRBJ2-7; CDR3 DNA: TGCAGCGTTGAAGATCTACAGGGGAACGACGAGCAGTACTTC; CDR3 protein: CSVEDLQGNDEQYF
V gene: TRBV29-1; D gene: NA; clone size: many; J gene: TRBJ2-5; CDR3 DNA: TGCAGCGTTGAGTACGTTGGGGAGACCCAGTACTTC; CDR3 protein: CSVEYVGETQYF
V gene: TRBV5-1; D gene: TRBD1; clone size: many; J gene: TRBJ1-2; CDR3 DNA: TGCGCCAGCAGCTCGGACAGGGAGAGGAAAGGCTACACCTTC; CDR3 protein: CASSSDRERKGYTF
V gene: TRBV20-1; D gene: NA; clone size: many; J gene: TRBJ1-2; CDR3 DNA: TGCAGTGCCCCGGGCAGGGGTAAAAGTGGCTACACCTTC; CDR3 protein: CSAPGRGKSGYTF
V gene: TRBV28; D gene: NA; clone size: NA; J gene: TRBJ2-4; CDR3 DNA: TGTGCCAGCAGTTTAGACAGAAGCTTGGGTAACATTCAGTACTTC; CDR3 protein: CASSLDRSLGNIQYF
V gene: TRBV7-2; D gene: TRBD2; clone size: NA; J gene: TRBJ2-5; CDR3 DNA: TGTGCCAGCAGCTTCGGCGGGGGAAGGCAAGAGACCCAGTACTTC; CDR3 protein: CASSFGGGRQETQYF
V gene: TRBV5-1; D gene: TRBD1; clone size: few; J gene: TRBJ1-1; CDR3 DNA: TGCGCCAGCAGCCGACAGGGGGCAAAGTGGGGGACTGAAGCTTTCTTT; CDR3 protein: CASSRQGAKWGTEAFF
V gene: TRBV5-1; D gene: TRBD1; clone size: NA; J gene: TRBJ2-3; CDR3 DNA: TGCGCCAGCAGCTTATCCCCTCAGGGGGGCACAGATACGCAGTATTTT; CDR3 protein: CASSLSPQGGTDTQYF
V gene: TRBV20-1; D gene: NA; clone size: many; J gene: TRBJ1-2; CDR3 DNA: TGCAGTGCTCACGGGGCAGGGGAAAACTATGGCTACACCTTC; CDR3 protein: CSAHGAGENYGYTF
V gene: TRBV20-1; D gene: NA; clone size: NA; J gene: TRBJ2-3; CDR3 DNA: TGCAGTGCCGAGGGGACCACAGATACGCAGTATTTT; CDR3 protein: CSAEGTTDTQYF
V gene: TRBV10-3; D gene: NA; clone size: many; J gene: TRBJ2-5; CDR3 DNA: TGTGCCATCAGCCAGACAGGTCAACAGACCCAGTACTTC; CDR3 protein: CAISQTGQQTQYF
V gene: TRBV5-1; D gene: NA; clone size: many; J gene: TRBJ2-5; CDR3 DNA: TGCGCCAGCAGCTTGGTGGCAGACCAAGAGACCCAGTACTTC; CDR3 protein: CASSLVADQETQYF
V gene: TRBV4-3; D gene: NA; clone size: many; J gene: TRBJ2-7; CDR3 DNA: TGCGCCAGCAGCCAAGATCTTGCCTACGAGCAGTACTTC; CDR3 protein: CASSQDLAYEQYF
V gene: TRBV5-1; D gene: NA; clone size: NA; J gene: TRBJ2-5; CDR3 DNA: TGCGCCAGCAGCTTCTCCGGGACCTCCTACGGGACCCAGTACTTC; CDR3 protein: CASSFSGTSYGTQYF
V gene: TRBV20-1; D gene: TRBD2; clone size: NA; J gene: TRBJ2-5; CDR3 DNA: TGCAGTGCTAGAGGGGGGCTAGCGGGGGCTCAAGAGACCCAGTACTTC; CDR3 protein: CSARGGLAGAQETQYF
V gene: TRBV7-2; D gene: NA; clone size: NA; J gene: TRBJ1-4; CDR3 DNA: TGTGCCAGCACCCGCCGGGACTCAGAAAAACTGTTTTTT; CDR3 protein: CASTRRDSEKLFF
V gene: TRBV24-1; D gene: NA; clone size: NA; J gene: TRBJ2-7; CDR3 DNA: TGTGCCACCTCCGACCTCTACGAGCAGTACTTC; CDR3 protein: CATSDLYEQYF
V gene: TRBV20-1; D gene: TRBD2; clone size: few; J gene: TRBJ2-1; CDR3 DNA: TGCAGTGCTGGACTAGCGGGGACACGCTCCTACAATGAGCAGTTCTTC; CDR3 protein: CSAGLAGTRSYNEQFF
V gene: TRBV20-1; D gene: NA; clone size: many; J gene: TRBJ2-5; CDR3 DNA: TGCAGTGCTAGAAAGCACGGGGCCTCTCAAGAGACCCAGTACTTC; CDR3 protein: CSARKHGASQETQYF
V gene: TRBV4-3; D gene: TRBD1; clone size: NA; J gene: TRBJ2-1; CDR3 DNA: TGCGCCAGCAGCCAAGATCGGGGACAGGGGTACAATGAGCAGTTCTTC; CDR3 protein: CASSQDRGQGYNEQFF
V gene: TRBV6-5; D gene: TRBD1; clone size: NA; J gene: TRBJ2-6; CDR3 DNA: TGTGCCAGCAGTTGGGTTACAACAGGGGTCGGGGCCAACGTCCTGACTTTC; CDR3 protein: CASSWVTTGVGANVLTF
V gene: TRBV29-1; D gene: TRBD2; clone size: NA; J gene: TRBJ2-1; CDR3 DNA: TGCACTTCCAGAGTAGCGGGGTACAATGAGCAGTTCTTC; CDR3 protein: CTSRVAGYNEQFF
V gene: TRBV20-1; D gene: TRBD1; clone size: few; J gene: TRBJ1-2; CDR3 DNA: TGCAGTGCTAGAGACCTACAAAGGGACAGGGCATATGGCTACACCTTC; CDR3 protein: CSARDLQRDRAYGYTF
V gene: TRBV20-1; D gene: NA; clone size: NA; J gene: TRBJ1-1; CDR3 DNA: TGCAGTGCTAGATTAGCCAAAGCTTTCTTT; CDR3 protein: CSARLAKAFF